This is a list of T cell receptor beta chains from one sample in a study of control samples from healthy donors and cancer patients. The method was immunoSEQ multiplex PCR; TCRdb's version includes in-frame clones alone and lacks a portion of them. Among approximately 100,000 clones, approximately 90% were seen once, and the ten largest hold under 20%. Sample: PBMCs. The receptor set was obtained from a man aged 60 to 69 with lung cancer. CDR3s include the opening cysteine and the closing phenylalanine or tryptophan. The D gene is left open where the match is weak. The size field is filled for only some rows; it gives once, few, many or a size class.

>TRBV5-4|-|-|TRBJ1-2
CASSLGSDYYGYTF
TGTGCCAGCAGCTTAGGTTCGGATTACTATGGCTACACCTTC
>TRBV7-9|-|-|TRBJ2-2
CASSLVGRRGKGTGELFF
TGTGCCAGCAGCTTAGTCGGACGCAGGGGCAAAGGCACCGGGGAGCTGTTTTTT
>TRBV6-5|-|-|TRBJ1-5
CASSQGNQPQHF
TGTGCCAGCAGCCAGGGGAATCAGCCCCAGCATTTT
>TRBV12-3/TRBV12-4|-|-|TRBJ2-5
CASSPTDKETQYF
TGTGCCAGCAGTCCGACAGACAAAGAGACCCAGTACTTC
>TRBV6-2/TRBV6-3|few|TRBD1|TRBJ1-4
CASSYRRDRGGLLNEKLFF
TGTGCCAGCAGTTACCGGCGGGACAGGGGAGGGCTACTTAATGAAAAACTGTTTTTT
>TRBV5-1|few|-|TRBJ2-3
CASSGGSSTDTQYF
TGCGCCAGCAGCGGGGGCAGTAGCACAGATACGCAGTATTTT
>TRBV15|-|TRBD1|TRBJ1-4
CATSRETPRSTGRREKLFF
TGTGCCACCAGCAGAGAAACCCCGAGGTCGACAGGGAGGCGGGAAAAACTGTTTTTT
>TRBV29-1|-|-|TRBJ2-5
CSVRGGAETQYF
TGCAGCGTCCGCGGGGGCGCAGAGACCCAGTACTTC
>TRBV9|-|-|TRBJ1-4
CASSVDSSTNEKLFF
TGTGCCAGCAGCGTAGACAGCTCAACTAATGAAAAACTGTTTTTT
>TRBV3-1/TRBV3-2|-|-|TRBJ2-7
CASSHIPYEQYF
TGTGCCAGCAGCCATATTCCCTACGAGCAGTACTTC
>TRBV24-1|-|TRBD1|TRBJ2-2
CATSDPAGTGLTGELFF
TGTGCCACCAGTGATCCCGCCGGGACAGGGTTGACCGGGGAGCTGTTTTTT
>TRBV30|-|TRBD1|TRBJ2-1
CAWSKLTGGNEQFF
TGTGCCTGGAGCAAGTTGACAGGGGGCAATGAGCAGTTCTTC
>TRBV4-1|-|-|TRBJ1-1
CASSQDPGWVNTEAFF
TGCGCCAGCAGCCAAGACCCAGGATGGGTGAACACTGAAGCTTTCTTT
>TRBV10-2|few|-|TRBJ1-1
CASSLHDMNTEAFF
TGCGCCAGCAGTTTACACGACATGAACACTGAAGCTTTCTTT
>TRBV5-4|-|-|TRBJ2-1
CASSQDIISYNEQFF
TGTGCCAGCAGCCAGGACATTATCTCCTACAATGAGCAGTTCTTC
>TRBV6-4|-|-|TRBJ1-2
CATRRGSQGGYTF
TGTGCCACTAGGCGGGGCAGCCAGGGTGGCTACACCTTC
>TRBV11-3|-|-|TRBJ1-6
CASSLDRGGVGSPLHF
TGTGCCAGCAGCTTAGATCGGGGGGGCGTAGGATCACCCCTCCACTTT
>TRBV9|-|-|TRBJ2-7
CASSLRVGPYEQYF
TGTGCCAGCAGCTTACGGGTGGGGCCCTACGAGCAGTACTTC
>TRBV25-1|-|-|TRBJ1-4
CASSVGINEKLFF
TGTGCCAGCAGTGTCGGGATTAATGAAAAACTGTTTTTT
>TRBV3-1/TRBV3-2|-|-|TRBJ1-2
CASSAGGYYGYTF
TGTGCCAGCAGCGCCGGGGGTTACTATGGCTACACCTTC
>TRBV18|-|-|TRBJ2-5
CASSPTSDIRETQYF
TGTGCCAGCTCACCGACAAGTGACATTCGTGAGACCCAGTACTTC
>TRBV6-5|-|-|TRBJ1-3
CASRTSGGDTIYF
TGTGCCAGCAGGACGTCCGGGGGAGACACCATATATTTT
>TRBV18|few|-|TRBJ1-3
CASSPGAPDSGNTIYF
TGTGCCAGCTCACCGGGAGCTCCTGACTCTGGAAACACCATATATTTT
>TRBV24-1|-|TRBD1|TRBJ2-3
CATRGTGGEDTQYF
TGTGCCACCAGGGGGACAGGGGGCGAAGATACGCAGTATTTT
>TRBV2|-|-|TRBJ2-2
CANGVMNTGELFF
TGTGCCAATGGGGTAATGAACACTGGGGAGCTGTTTTTT
>TRBV25-1|-|-|TRBJ1-4
CASSEWRGSDEKLFF
TGTGCCAGCAGTGAATGGAGGGGCTCGGATGAAAAACTGTTTTTT
>TRBV18|once|TRBD1|TRBJ1-2
CASSPLHGQRQGGLYGYTF
TGTGCCAGCTCACCACTACATGGCCAACGACAGGGAGGACTCTATGGCTACACCTTC
>TRBV24-1|once|TRBD1|TRBJ1-1
CATSVDRDTEAFF
TGTGCCACCAGTGTTGACAGGGACACTGAAGCTTTCTTT
>TRBV3-1/TRBV3-2|-|-|TRBJ1-1
CASSQRRATEAFF
TGTGCCAGCAGCCAAAGACGGGCCACTGAAGCTTTCTTT
>TRBV12-3/TRBV12-4|-|-|TRBJ1-5
CASSLGEGQPQHF
TGTGCCAGCAGTTTGGGGGAGGGTCAGCCCCAGCATTTT
>TRBV18|-|-|TRBJ1-2
CASSRGPSLVGGYTF
TGTGCCAGCTCACGAGGACCGTCCCTCGTTGGTGGCTACACCTTC
>TRBV6-5|-|-|TRBJ1-5
CASSSTDDLSSQHF
TGTGCCAGCAGTTCGACGGACGACTTATCGTCCCAGCATTTT
>TRBV6-5|-|-|TRBJ1-6
CASTSNTYRLTLHF
TGTGCCAGCACTTCTAATACCTATCGGCTTACCCTCCACTTT
>TRBV7-3|-|-|TRBJ2-1
CASSSGSTSYNEQFF
TGTGCCAGCAGCTCCGGGTCGACCTCCTACAATGAGCAGTTCTTC
>TRBV9|-|TRBD1|TRBJ2-7
CASSPQGQGRLNEQYF
TGTGCCAGCAGCCCACAGGGACAGGGACGCCTCAACGAGCAGTACTTC
>TRBV27|-|-|TRBJ2-1
CASSKQGRGYNEQFF
TGTGCCAGCAGCAAACAGGGAAGGGGGTACAATGAGCAGTTCTTC
>TRBV5-1|-|TRBD1|TRBJ2-5
CASSLSDRGGQETQYF
TGCGCCAGCAGCTTATCGGACAGGGGAGGCCAAGAGACCCAGTACTTC
>TRBV6-5|-|-|TRBJ1-1
CASSYSGTGNTEAFF
TGTGCCAGCAGTTACTCGGGTACAGGGAACACTGAAGCTTTCTTT
>TRBV13|-|TRBD1|TRBJ2-5
CASSLNRGQETQYF
TGTGCCAGCAGCTTAAACAGGGGGCAAGAGACCCAGTACTTC
>TRBV25-1|few|-|TRBJ1-2
CASSDDRPPNYGYTF
TGTGCCAGCAGTGACGACAGGCCACCCAACTATGGCTACACCTTC
>TRBV5-4|-|TRBD1|TRBJ1-1
CASSPRGRDTEAFF
TGTGCCAGCAGCCCCAGGGGGCGCGACACTGAAGCTTTCTTT
>TRBV7-2|-|-|TRBJ1-1
CASSARDRTEAFF
TGTGCCAGCAGCGCCCGGGACCGCACTGAAGCTTTCTTT
>TRBV3-1/TRBV3-2|-|TRBD2|TRBJ2-3
CASSQREASTDTQYF
TGTGCCAGCAGCCAACGGGAGGCTAGCACAGATACGCAGTATTTT
>TRBV6-5|-|TRBD1|TRBJ2-1
CAIDRGVYNEQFF
TGTGCCATCGACAGGGGGGTCTACAATGAGCAGTTCTTC
>TRBV4-1|few|TRBD1|TRBJ2-7
CASSSPTGTSYEQYF
TGCGCCAGCAGCTCCCCGACAGGGACGTCCTACGAGCAGTACTTC
>TRBV5-5|-|-|TRBJ2-7
CASSLALGRIQYEQYF
TGTGCCAGCAGCTTGGCGCTAGGGCGAATACAGTACGAGCAGTACTTC
>TRBV12-3/TRBV12-4|-|-|TRBJ2-5
CASKGTGGGTQYF
TGTGCCAGCAAAGGGACAGGCGGGGGGACCCAGTACTTC
>TRBV10-1|-|-|TRBJ1-2
CASSASWADGYTF
TGCGCCAGCAGTGCGTCCTGGGCCGATGGCTACACCTTC
>TRBV4-2|-|-|TRBJ1-3
CASSQAWGSGNTIYF
TGTGCCAGCAGCCAAGCATGGGGTTCAGGAAACACCATATATTTT
>TRBV12-3/TRBV12-4|-|-|TRBJ1-2
CASSLDTREGYTF
TGTGCCAGCAGTTTAGATACAAGGGAAGGCTACACCTTC
>TRBV30|-|-|TRBJ1-2
CAWSEAGKVYGYTF
TGTGCCTGGAGTGAGGCAGGGAAAGTCTATGGCTACACCTTC
>TRBV30|-|-|TRBJ1-6
CAWTPRGMASSLHF
TGTGCCTGGACCCCGCGGGGGATGGCATCATCCCTCCACTTT
>TRBV3-1/TRBV3-2|-|TRBD1|TRBJ2-3
CASSPGTAQYF
TGTGCCAGCAGCCCCGGGACAGCGCAGTATTTT
>TRBV18|once|-|TRBJ1-4
CASSPVSTNEKLFF
TGTGCCAGCTCACCAGTTTCAACTAATGAAAAACTGTTTTTT